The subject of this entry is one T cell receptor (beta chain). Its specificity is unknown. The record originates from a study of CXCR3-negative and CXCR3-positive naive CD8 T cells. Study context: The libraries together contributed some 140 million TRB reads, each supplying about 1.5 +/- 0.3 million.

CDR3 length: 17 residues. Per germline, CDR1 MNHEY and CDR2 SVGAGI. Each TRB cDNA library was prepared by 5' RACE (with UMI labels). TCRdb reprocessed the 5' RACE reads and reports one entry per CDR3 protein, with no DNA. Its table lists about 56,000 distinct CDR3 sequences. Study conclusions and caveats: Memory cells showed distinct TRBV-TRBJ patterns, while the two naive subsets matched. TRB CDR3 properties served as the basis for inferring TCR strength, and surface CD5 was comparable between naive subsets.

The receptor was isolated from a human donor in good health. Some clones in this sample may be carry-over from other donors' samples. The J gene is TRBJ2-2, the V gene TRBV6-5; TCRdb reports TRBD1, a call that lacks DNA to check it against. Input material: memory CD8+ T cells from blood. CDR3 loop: CASWKIPRTGLNGELFF.